This T cell receptor beta chain was observed in a study of technical replicates of blood from a few donors (dated by TCRdb to 2016 to 2017). V sheds 5 bases and J sheds 0 bases, leaving 7 bases between their ends. Sequences MDHEN (CDR1) and SYDVKM (CDR2) are obtained from the germline V gene. The CDR3 numbers 14 residues from cysteine through phenylalanine. The DNA shown is the 42-base CDR3, in frame from base 1. The library was prepared using the immunoSEQ multiplex PCR assay. The source is immuneACCESS, and TCRdb retained only in-frame sequences with V and J called. Part of the clones is not carried over; for the studies checked, unresolved V genes explain less than half of this, and the remainder is unexplained. The sample table shows 75,000 to 100,000 clones, and about 94% are seen once. The ten largest account for roughly 0.22% of the sample. Worth noting for this clone: It has no known antigen specificity. The input lacks base qualities; no much larger clone sits a single base away.

The sequence is built from TRBV28 and TRBJ1-4; no D gene call is confident. Material for sequencing was T cells isolated from PBMCs. The receptor was derived from a human donor in good health. The CDR3 protein: CASSAETTNEKLFF. The DNA sequence is as follows: TGTGCCAGCAGTGCGGAGACAACTAATGAAAAACTGTTTTTT.